Listed below are T cell receptor beta chains from one sample, sequenced in a study of cytomegalovirus exposure and HLA in healthy donors. TCRdb keeps only in-frame clones here, not all; method: immunoSEQ multiplex PCR. The table shows 200,000 to 250,000 clones, with 77% occurring only once. The sequenced sample consisted of PBMCs. The receptors stem from a woman aged 60 to 75 in good health and CMV-seropositive. Each CDR3 is given without its conserved first and last residue. The order of the fields is CDR3 protein, clone size, V gene. A row's size may be missing; if present it is once, few, many or a size class.

ASSGVGAGGLNEQY NA TRBV19
ASVADLSSYEQY NA TRBV2
ASSATGVAGYT once TRBV19
ASSLVPGGPWQETQY NA TRBV11-2
ATGGGGLGETQY NA TRBV9
ASILAGRETQY NA TRBV6-1
ASSPGGGLTYEQY once TRBV18
ATSRHDRGYNQPQH NA TRBV15
ATVSPGVYEQY NA TRBV6-5
ASTRWGTSGGGQQF NA TRBV11-2
ASSLSYRDSGYT NA TRBV14
ASSQDAGLYGYT NA TRBV4-3
ASSYSTSISTDTQY NA TRBV6-5
ASSYSIRVEKLF NA TRBV6-5
ASSANKETQY NA TRBV5-1
ASSLQSTNPEAF NA TRBV7-9
ASSLAGTSIYEQF NA TRBV5-1
ASSTNTDTQY NA TRBV19
ATRQHSNYGYT NA TRBV5-1
ASSATGGNQPQH NA TRBV9
ASRVRLFTDTQY few TRBV2
ASRAIGMGARY NA TRBV19
SSSLGQNNQPQH NA TRBV7-9
ASSGWTGGIIEQY NA TRBV6-1
ASSLEYEQY NA TRBV5-1
ASSLGGQATGELF NA TRBV7-9
ASSPGQASYEQY once TRBV28
ASSVFSGANVLT NA TRBV6-1
ASSLSDRGHGYT few TRBV5-1
ASSRGDREGSYEQY once TRBV5-1
ASSPRVGGYT NA TRBV27
ASSLVSIGLAVPRDEQF few TRBV5-1
ASRWTGNGEQF few TRBV6-1
ASIPTGGAGYGYT NA TRBV6-1
ASTKDRLNTEAF few TRBV5-1
ASCGTTNTGELF NA TRBV5-1